This T cell receptor (beta chain) emerged from a study of a mutant IDH1 vaccine in newly diagnosed glioma. Study in general: Treated patients, 62.5% male and roughly 40% female, averaged approximately 40 years of age. Antecedent treatment encompassed radiotherapy, temozolomide, or their combination; the majority received both. Study outcomes and limitations: Across multiple MHC alleles, 93.3% of patients had vaccine-induced responses. Any relationship between pseudoprogression and changes in top peripheral T cell clonotypes seemed absent.

This sample's time point: baseline, week 1 (first vaccination visit). Specified treatment: pre-vaccination baseline after standard-of-care therapy. CDR1 is MDHEN and CDR2 is SYDVKM in the germline V gene. J gave up 4 bases and V 6 bases, and 9 bases lay outside the gene matches. This CDR3 has 16 residues. Notes on this clone: The antigen is not known.

Using immunoSEQ multiplex PCR, the repertoire was profiled, and TCRdb retains in-frame clones only, with some absent. Of around 50,000 clones listed, roughly 88% are singletons. This rearrangement joins TRBV28 to TRBJ2-7, with 13 nucleotides matching TRBD2. Here the sequenced sample was PBMCs, taken from a glioma patient treated with radiotherapy, temozolomide or both. This clonotype originated in a middle-aged man with glioma. The CDR3 protein is CASRDGLAGEVYEQYF. As DNA, the CDR3 is TGTGCCAGCAGGGACGGACTAGCGGGAGAGGTGTACGAGCAGTACTTC.